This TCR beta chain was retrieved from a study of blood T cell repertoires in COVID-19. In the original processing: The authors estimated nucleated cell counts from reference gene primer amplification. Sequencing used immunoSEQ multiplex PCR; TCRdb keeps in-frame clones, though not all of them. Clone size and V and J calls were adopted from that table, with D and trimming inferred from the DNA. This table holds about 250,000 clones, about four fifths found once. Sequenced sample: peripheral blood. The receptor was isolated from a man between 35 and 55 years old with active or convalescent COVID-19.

DNA of the CDR3: TGTGCCAGCAGCTTGGCCGGGACAAACTATGGCTACACCTTC. Translating gives CASSLAGTNYGYTF. The chain is built from TRBV5-4 and TRBJ1-2, with TRBD1 as a possible D gene (6 bases). In germline, CDR1 is SGHNT, CDR2 YYREEE (reference sequence). The V end was cut by 0 bases, the J end by 2 bases, with 8 bases between. The length of the CDR3 is 14 residues. Full variable domain (rest looked up from reference TRBV5-4 and TRBJ1-2): ETGVTQSPTHLIKTRGQQVTLRCSSQSGHNTVSWYQQALGQGPQFIFQYYREEENGRGNFPPRFSGLQFPNYSSELNVNALELDDSALYLCASSLAGTNYGYTFGSGTRLTVV.